One and the same sample provided the 3 T cell receptor beta chains below, sequenced in a study of cytomegalovirus exposure and HLA in healthy donors. PCR primers comprised 60 Vbeta and 13 Jbeta primers. Assay: immunoSEQ multiplex PCR; the TCRdb copy retains only in-frame clones and omits some. The sample shows about 110,000 clones, around 80% of them seen only once. The sample taken for sequencing was PBMCs. The receptor source for this set is a woman in her fifties or sixties in good health and CMV-seropositive.

V and J are TRBV9 and TRBJ2-7, with D maybe TRBD2 (5 bases). The V end was cut by 0 bases, the J end by 6 bases, with 10 bases between. There are 13 residues in the CDR3. The germline V gene encodes CDR1 SGDLS and CDR2 YYNGEE. The CDR3 protein is CASSVVREGEQYF. CDR3 bases: TGTGCCAGCAGCGTAGTGAGGGAAGGCGAGCAGTACTTC. The entire variable domain, with the rest obtained from reference TRBV9 and TRBJ2-7, is as follows: DSGVTQTPKHLITATGQRVTLRCSPRSGDLSVYWYQQSLDQGLQFLIQYYNGEERAKGNILERFSAQQFPDLHSELNLSSLELGDSALYFCASSVVREGEQYFGPGTRLTVT.

The chain is built from TRBV28 and TRBJ1-5; D might be TRBD1 (5 bases). Trimming stripped 8 bases from V and 3 bases from J, with 17 bases between. Germline V gene sequence: CDR1 MDHEN, CDR2 SYDVKM. The CDR3 length is 15 residues. CDR3 nucleotide sequence: TGTGCCAGCGCGGCCGGGGGGAGGGTCAATCAGCCCCAGCATTTT. It codes for CASAAGGRVNQPQHF.

The J gene is TRBJ2-5, the V gene TRBV2; D gene uncertain. Germline V gene sequence: CDR1 SNHLY, CDR2 FYNNEI. This CDR3 is 11 amino acids long. Trimming left V 7 bases short and J 2 bases short, with 5 bases between. The CDR3: CASTYQETQYF. CDR3 nucleotide sequence: TGTGCCAGCACCTATCAAGAGACCCAGTACTTC.